This T cell receptor beta chain was sequenced for a study of cytomegalovirus exposure and HLA in healthy donors. Regarding the study as a whole: Reportedly, TCR beta sequences accurately predicted HLA-A and HLA-B alleles in most subjects. Most TCR sequences showed up rarely, but some public TCRs showed up in many donors. Presence/absence analyses assumed roughly uniform sequencing depth across donors, which may not hold.

Primers for the PCR totalled 60 Vbeta and 13 Jbeta. Assay: immunoSEQ multiplex PCR; the TCRdb copy retains only in-frame clones and omits some. The profile shows about 280,000 clones, roughly 90% of them singletons. As for this clone: What it binds is unknown.

The V gene's germline CDR1 is SGHVS and CDR2 FNYEAQ. V lost 3 bases, J lost 4 bases, and 18 bases lay in between. This CDR3 is built from 17 residues. V is TRBV7-6 and J is TRBJ2-2, with a possible D match to TRBD1 (5 bases). This TCR derives from a woman between 18 and 29 years old in good health and CMV-seronegative. Sequencing used PBMCs. CDR3 loop: CASSFNPARATTGELFF. The CDR3 nucleotides read TGTGCCAGCAGCTTTAACCCCGCCAGGGCCACCACCGGGGAGCTGTTTTTT.